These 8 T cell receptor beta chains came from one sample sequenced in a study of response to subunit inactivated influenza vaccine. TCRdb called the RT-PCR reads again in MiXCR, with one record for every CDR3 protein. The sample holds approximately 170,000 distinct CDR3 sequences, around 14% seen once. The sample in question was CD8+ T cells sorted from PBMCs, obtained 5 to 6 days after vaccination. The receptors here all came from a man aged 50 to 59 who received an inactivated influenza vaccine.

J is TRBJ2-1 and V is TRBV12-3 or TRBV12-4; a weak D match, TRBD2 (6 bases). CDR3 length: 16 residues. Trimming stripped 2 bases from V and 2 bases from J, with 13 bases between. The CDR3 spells CASSLNDRGTYNEQFF. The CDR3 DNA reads TGTGCCAGCAGTTTAAATGATCGGGGGACCTACAATGAGCAGTTCTTC.

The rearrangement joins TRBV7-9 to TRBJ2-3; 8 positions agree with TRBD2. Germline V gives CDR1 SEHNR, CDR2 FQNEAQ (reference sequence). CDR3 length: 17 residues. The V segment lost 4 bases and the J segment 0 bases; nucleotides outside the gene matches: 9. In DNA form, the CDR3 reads TGTGCCAGCAGCTCCACACTAGCGGAGGTTAGCACAGATACGCAGTATTTT. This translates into CASSSTLAEVSTDTQYF.

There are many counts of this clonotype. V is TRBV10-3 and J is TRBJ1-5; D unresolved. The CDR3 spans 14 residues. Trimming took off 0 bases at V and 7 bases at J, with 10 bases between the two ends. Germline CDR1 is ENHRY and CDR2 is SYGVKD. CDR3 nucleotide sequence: TGTGCCATCAGTGAGTCGTTGGGGTACCAGCCCCAGCATTTT. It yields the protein CAISESLGYQPQHF.

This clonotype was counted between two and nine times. This chain's CDR3 is CASSYGTRQETQYF. Here the CDR3 DNA reads TGTGCCAGCAGTTACGGGACGCGCCAAGAGACCCAGTACTTC. V is TRBV6-2 or TRBV6-3 and J is TRBJ2-5; D may be TRBD1 or TRBD2 (5 bases each). V shed 2 bases and J shed 1 base, with 8 bases lying between them. Looked up from germline, CDR1 is MNHEY and CDR2 is SVGEGT. The CDR3 covers 14 residues.

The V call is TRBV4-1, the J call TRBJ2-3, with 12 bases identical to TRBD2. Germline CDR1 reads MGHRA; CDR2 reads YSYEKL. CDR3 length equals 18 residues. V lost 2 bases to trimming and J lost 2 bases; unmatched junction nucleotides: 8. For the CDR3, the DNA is TGCGCCAGCAGCCAATCTTTGGGACTAGCGGGTACCACAGATACGCAGTATTTT. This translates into CASSQSLGLAGTTDTQYF.

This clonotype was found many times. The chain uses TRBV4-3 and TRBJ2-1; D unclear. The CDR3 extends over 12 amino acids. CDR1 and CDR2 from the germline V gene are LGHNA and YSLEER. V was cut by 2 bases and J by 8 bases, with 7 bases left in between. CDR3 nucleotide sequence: TGCGCCAGCAGCCAATTCGGCTATGAGCAGTTCTTC. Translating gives CASSQFGYEQFF.

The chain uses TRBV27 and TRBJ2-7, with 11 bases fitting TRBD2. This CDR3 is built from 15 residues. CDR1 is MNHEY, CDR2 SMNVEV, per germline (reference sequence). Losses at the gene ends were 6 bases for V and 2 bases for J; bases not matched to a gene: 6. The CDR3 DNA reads TGTGCCAGCAGCCTAGCGGGAGGACATCCCTACGAGCAGTACTTC. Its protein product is CASSLAGGHPYEQYF.

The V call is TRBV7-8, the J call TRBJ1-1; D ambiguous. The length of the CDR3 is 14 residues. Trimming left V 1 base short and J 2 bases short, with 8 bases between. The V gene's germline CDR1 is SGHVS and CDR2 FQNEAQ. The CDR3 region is CASSLEGINTEAFF. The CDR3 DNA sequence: TGTGCCAGCAGCTTAGAGGGCATTAACACTGAAGCTTTCTTT. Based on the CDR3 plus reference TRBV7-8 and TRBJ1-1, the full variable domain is GAGVSQSPRYKVAKRGQDVALRCDPISGHVSLFWYQQALGQGPEFLTYFQNEAQLDKSGLPSDRFFAERPEGSVSTLKIQRTQQEDSAVYLCASSLEGINTEAFFGQGTRLTVV.